What follows are 2 T cell receptor beta chains derived from one specimen sequenced in a study of shared clonotypes between healthy human individuals. Produced via immunoSEQ multiplex PCR; TCRdb's table is partial and in-frame only. The sample includes 1.5 million to 2.5 million clones, around 96% of them seen just once. Naive-designated CD8 cells lacked CD45RO, were positively enriched for CCR7, and omitted terminally differentiated effector memory CD45RA+ cells. The sequencing sample was made of naive CD8+ T cells sorted from blood. The receptors were gathered from a man between 18 and 29 years old in good health.

The chain recombines TRBV5-4 with TRBJ1-6; D is undetermined. The length of the CDR3 is 14 residues. The germline V and J ends were trimmed by 0 bases and 14 bases, with 15 bases remaining between them. Germline CDR1 and CDR2: SGHNT and YYREEE (reference sequence). The CDR3 DNA reads TGTGCCAGCAGCTTGGTTGGTGACGAGGAAACCCTCCACTTT. Translating gives CASSLVGDEETLHF.

A remark on this clone: The sample has other DNA sequences that encode this CDR3 too. The chain carries TRBV5-1 and TRBJ1-1; tentative D call: TRBD1 (6 bases). There are 13 residues in the CDR3. Germline CDR1 reads SGHRS; CDR2 reads YFSETQ. V gave up 4 bases and J gave up 3 bases, with 10 bases separating them. The CDR3 region has the DNA TGCGCCAGCAGCGTTACAGGGTACACTGAAGCTTTCTTT. Encoded protein: CASSVTGYTEAFF. The full variable domain, with the rest looked up from reference TRBV5-1 and TRBJ1-1, is KAGVTQTPRYLIKTRGQQVTLSCSPISGHRSVSWYQQTPGQGLQFLFEYFSETQRNKGNFPGRFSGRQFSNSRSEMNVSTLELGDSALYLCASSVTGYTEAFFGQGTRLTVV.